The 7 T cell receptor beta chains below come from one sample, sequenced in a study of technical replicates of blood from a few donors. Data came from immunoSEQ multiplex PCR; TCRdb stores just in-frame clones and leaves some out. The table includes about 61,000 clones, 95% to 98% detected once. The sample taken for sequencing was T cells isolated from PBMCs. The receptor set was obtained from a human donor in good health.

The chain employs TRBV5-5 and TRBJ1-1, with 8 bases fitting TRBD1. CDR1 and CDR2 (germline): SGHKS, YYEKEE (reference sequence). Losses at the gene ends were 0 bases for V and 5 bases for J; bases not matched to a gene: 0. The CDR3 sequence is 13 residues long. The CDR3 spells CASSLGTGTEAFF. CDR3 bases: TGTGCCAGCAGCTTGGGGACAGGGACTGAAGCTTTCTTT.

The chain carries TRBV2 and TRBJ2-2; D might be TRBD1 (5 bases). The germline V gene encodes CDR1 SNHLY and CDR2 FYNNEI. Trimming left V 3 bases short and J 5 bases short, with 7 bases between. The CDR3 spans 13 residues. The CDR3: CASSDPGTGELFF. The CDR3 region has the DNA TGTGCCAGCAGTGATCCAGGGACCGGGGAGCTGTTTTTT.

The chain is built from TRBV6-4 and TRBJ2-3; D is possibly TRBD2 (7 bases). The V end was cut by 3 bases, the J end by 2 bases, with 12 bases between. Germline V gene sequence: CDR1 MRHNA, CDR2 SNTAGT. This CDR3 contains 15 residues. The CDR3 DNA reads TGTGCCAGCAGTGAACGGGGGGCAACCACAGATACGCAGTATTTT. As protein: CASSERGATTDTQYF.

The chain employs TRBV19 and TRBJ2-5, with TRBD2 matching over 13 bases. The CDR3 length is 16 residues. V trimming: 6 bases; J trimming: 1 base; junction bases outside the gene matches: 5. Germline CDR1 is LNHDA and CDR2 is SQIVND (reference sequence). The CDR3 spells CASSGGTSGTQETQYF. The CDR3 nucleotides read TGTGCCAGTAGCGGCGGGACTAGCGGGACCCAAGAGACCCAGTACTTC.

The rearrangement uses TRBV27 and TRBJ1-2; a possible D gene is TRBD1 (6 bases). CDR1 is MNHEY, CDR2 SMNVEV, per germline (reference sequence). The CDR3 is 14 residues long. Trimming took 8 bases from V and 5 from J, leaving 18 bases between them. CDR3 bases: TGTGCCAGCTCAGGGGCAGGAGCCAGGTATGGCTACACCTTC. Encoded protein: CASSGAGARYGYTF.

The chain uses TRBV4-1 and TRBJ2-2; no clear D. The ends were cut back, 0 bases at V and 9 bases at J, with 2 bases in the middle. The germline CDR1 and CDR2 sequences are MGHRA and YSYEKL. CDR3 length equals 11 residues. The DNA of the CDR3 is TGCGCCAGCAGCCAAGATAGGGAGCTGTTTTTT. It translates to CASSQDRELFF.

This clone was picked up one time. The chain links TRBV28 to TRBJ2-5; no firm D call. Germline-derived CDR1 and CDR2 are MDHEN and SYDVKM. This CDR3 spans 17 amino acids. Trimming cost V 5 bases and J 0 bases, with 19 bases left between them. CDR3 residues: CASSPGTTARYQETQYF. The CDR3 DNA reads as TGTGCCAGCAGTCCCGGTACGACGGCGCGGTACCAAGAGACCCAGTACTTC.